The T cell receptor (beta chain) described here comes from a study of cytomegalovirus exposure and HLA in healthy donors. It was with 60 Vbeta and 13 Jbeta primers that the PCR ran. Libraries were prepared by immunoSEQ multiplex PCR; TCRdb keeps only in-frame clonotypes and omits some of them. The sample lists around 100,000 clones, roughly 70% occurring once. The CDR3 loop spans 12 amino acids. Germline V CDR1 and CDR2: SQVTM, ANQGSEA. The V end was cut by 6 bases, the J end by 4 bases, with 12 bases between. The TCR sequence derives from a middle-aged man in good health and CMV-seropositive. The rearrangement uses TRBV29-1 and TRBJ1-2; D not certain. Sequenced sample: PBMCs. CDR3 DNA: TGCAGCGTCCGAACTGTTACCTATGGCTACACCTTC. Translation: CSVRTVTYGYTF. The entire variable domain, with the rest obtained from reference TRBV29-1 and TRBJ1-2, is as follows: SAVISQKPSRDICQRGTSLTIQCQVDSQVTMMFWYRQQPGQSLTLIATANQGSEATYESGFVIDKFPISRPNLTFSTLTVSNMSPEDSSIYLCSVRTVTYGYTFGSGTRLTVV.